These T cell receptor beta chains were read from a single sample in a study of cytomegalovirus exposure and HLA in healthy donors. Method: immunoSEQ multiplex PCR; TCRdb's copy keeps in-frame clones and lacks some. This sample's table has 75,000 to 95,000 clones. The sample taken for sequencing was PBMCs. Receptor source: a woman in her sixties in good health and CMV-seronegative. Both conserved end residues are part of each CDR3. The D gene is left open where the match is weak.

d_gene: TRBD2; j_gene: TRBJ2-6; v_gene: TRBV7-3; CDR3nt: TGTGCCAGCAGCTCTGCGGGGGGGGTCGGAGGGGCCAACGTCCTGACTTTC; CDR3aa: CASSSAGGVGGANVLTF
d_gene: NA; j_gene: TRBJ1-2; v_gene: TRBV16; CDR3nt: TGTGCCAGCAGCCGTACAGGGCAATCCTATGGCTACACCTTC; CDR3aa: CASSRTGQSYGYTF
d_gene: NA; j_gene: TRBJ2-1; v_gene: TRBV4-2; CDR3nt: TGTGCCAGCAGCCAAGAGGGGCTGGAGCAGTTCTTC; CDR3aa: CASSQEGLEQFF
d_gene: NA; j_gene: TRBJ2-3; v_gene: TRBV9; CDR3nt: TGTGCCAGCAGCGTTGGCCCCGACACAGATACGCAGTATTTT; CDR3aa: CASSVGPDTDTQYF
d_gene: NA; j_gene: TRBJ1-1; v_gene: TRBV28; CDR3nt: TGTGCCAGCACGCCTCCCGAGGTTTTTCGAGGGAACACTGAAGCTTTCTTT; CDR3aa: CASTPPEVFRGNTEAFF
d_gene: NA; j_gene: TRBJ2-1; v_gene: TRBV6-5; CDR3nt: TGTGCCAGCAGTTGCTCGCGCAATGAGCAGTTCTTC; CDR3aa: CASSCSRNEQFF
d_gene: TRBD2; j_gene: TRBJ2-6; v_gene: TRBV10-3; CDR3nt: TGTGCCATCAGTGCGACTAGCGGATCCTCTGGGGCCAACGTCCTGACTTTC; CDR3aa: CAISATSGSSGANVLTF
d_gene: NA; j_gene: TRBJ2-7; v_gene: TRBV5-1; CDR3nt: TGCGCCAGCAGCTTCAGGGCCTACGAGCAGTACTTC; CDR3aa: CASSFRAYEQYF
d_gene: TRBD2; j_gene: TRBJ2-3; v_gene: TRBV19; CDR3nt: TGTGCCAGTAATTCCCCCGGGACTAGCTTTGGCATAGATACGCAGTATTTT; CDR3aa: CASNSPGTSFGIDTQYF
d_gene: TRBD2; j_gene: TRBJ2-7; v_gene: TRBV7-8; CDR3nt: TGTGCCAGCAGCTTTTCCGGGACTAGCGGGAGGGCTGGTGACGAGCAGTACTTC; CDR3aa: CASSFSGTSGRAGDEQYF
d_gene: NA; j_gene: TRBJ2-7; v_gene: TRBV21-1; CDR3nt: TGTGCCAGCAATGAACCAGATTCCTACGAGCAGTACTTC; CDR3aa: CASNEPDSYEQYF
d_gene: NA; j_gene: TRBJ1-2; v_gene: TRBV2; CDR3nt: TGTGCCAGCAGTGAATTGGGGGGGCGGTGGGGCTACACCTTC; CDR3aa: CASSELGGRWGYTF
d_gene: TRBD1; j_gene: TRBJ1-4; v_gene: TRBV5-1; CDR3nt: TGCGCCAGCACCGAGCCAGGGGGTAGTGAAAAACTGTTTTTT; CDR3aa: CASTEPGGSEKLFF
d_gene: TRBD1; j_gene: TRBJ2-5; v_gene: TRBV28; CDR3nt: TGTGCCAGCAGGACGGGACAGGCCCAAGAGACCCAGTACTTC; CDR3aa: CASRTGQAQETQYF
d_gene: TRBD1; j_gene: TRBJ1-2; v_gene: TRBV28; CDR3nt: TGTGCCAGCAGTTTATCTACAGGGGGGAGCTATGGCTACACCTTC; CDR3aa: CASSLSTGGSYGYTF
d_gene: TRBD2; j_gene: TRBJ2-1; v_gene: TRBV7-9; CDR3nt: TGTGCCAGCAGCTTCGCACTAGCGGGAGGCAATGAGCAGTTCTTC; CDR3aa: CASSFALAGGNEQFF
d_gene: NA; j_gene: TRBJ1-5; v_gene: TRBV9; CDR3nt: TGTGCCAGCAGCGGCGGACTTAGCAATCAGCCCCAGCATTTT; CDR3aa: CASSGGLSNQPQHF
d_gene: TRBD1; j_gene: TRBJ2-1; v_gene: TRBV19; CDR3nt: TGTGCCAGCGGTAAGGATCGACAGGGCAGCTCCTACAATGGGCAGTTCTTC; CDR3aa: CASGKDRQGSSYNGQFF
d_gene: NA; j_gene: TRBJ1-5; v_gene: TRBV28; CDR3nt: TGTGCCACAGGGGTGAGCAATCAGCCCCAGCATTTT; CDR3aa: CATGVSNQPQHF
d_gene: TRBD2; j_gene: TRBJ2-3; v_gene: TRBV5-4; CDR3nt: TGTGCCAGCAGCTTGTCTAGCGGGAGAACAGATACGCAGTATTTT; CDR3aa: CASSLSSGRTDTQYF
d_gene: NA; j_gene: TRBJ1-6; v_gene: TRBV5-1; CDR3nt: TGCGCCAGCAGCTTGGATACAACCAATAATTCACCCCTCCACTTT; CDR3aa: CASSLDTTNNSPLHF
d_gene: TRBD1; j_gene: TRBJ2-5; v_gene: TRBV7-3; CDR3nt: TGTGCCAGCAGCTTAAATGGACAGGGGGTCGGGGAGACCCAGTACTTC; CDR3aa: CASSLNGQGVGETQYF
d_gene: TRBD2; j_gene: TRBJ2-7; v_gene: TRBV7-2; CDR3nt: TGTGCCAGCAGCCTCCATGCGGGACTAGCGGGAGAGGGGGAGCAGTACTTC; CDR3aa: CASSLHAGLAGEGEQYF
d_gene: TRBD2; j_gene: TRBJ2-1; v_gene: TRBV5-6; CDR3nt: TGTGCCAGCAGCGAACATAGCGGGAGGCGCCTGGAGCAGCAGTTCTTC; CDR3aa: CASSEHSGRRLEQQFF
d_gene: TRBD1; j_gene: TRBJ1-5; v_gene: TRBV2; CDR3nt: TGTGCCAGCACCACAACAGGGGTGGTTCAGCCCCAGCATTTT; CDR3aa: CASTTTGVVQPQHF
d_gene: NA; j_gene: TRBJ1-1; v_gene: TRBV4-3; CDR3nt: TGCGCCAGCAGCCAAGACGTGTCGGCTGAAGCTTTCTTT; CDR3aa: CASSQDVSAEAFF
d_gene: TRBD2; j_gene: TRBJ2-1; v_gene: TRBV27; CDR3nt: TGTGCCAGCACCAGAACCGGGAGGGGGAATGAGCAGTTCTTC; CDR3aa: CASTRTGRGNEQFF
d_gene: TRBD2; j_gene: TRBJ2-5; v_gene: TRBV12-5; CDR3nt: TGTGCTAGTGGTTCGGGGGCGTTAGCGGGAGAACGAGAGACCCAGTACTTC; CDR3aa: CASGSGALAGERETQYF
d_gene: NA; j_gene: TRBJ1-4; v_gene: TRBV29-1; CDR3nt: TGCAGCGTTTCGGCCCAGGAAGGTGAAAAACTGTTTTTT; CDR3aa: CSVSAQEGEKLFF
d_gene: NA; j_gene: TRBJ2-7; v_gene: TRBV4-1; CDR3nt: TGCGCCAGCAGCCAAGCTTCGGCAGGGTTGAACGAGCAGTACTTC; CDR3aa: CASSQASAGLNEQYF
d_gene: NA; j_gene: TRBJ2-5; v_gene: TRBV4-1; CDR3nt: TGCGCCAGCAGCCAAGATCGAACAGGGATCCAAGAGACCCAGTACTTC; CDR3aa: CASSQDRTGIQETQYF
d_gene: NA; j_gene: TRBJ1-2; v_gene: TRBV28; CDR3nt: TGTGCCAGCAGTTTATTCGGGGGGTATGGCTACACCTTC; CDR3aa: CASSLFGGYGYTF
d_gene: TRBD2; j_gene: TRBJ2-3; v_gene: TRBV4-2; CDR3nt: TGTGCCAGCAGCCACTTACTAGCGGGAGACACAGATACGCAGTATTTT; CDR3aa: CASSHLLAGDTDTQYF
d_gene: TRBD1; j_gene: TRBJ2-6; v_gene: TRBV18; CDR3nt: TGTGCCAGCTCAGTACAGGGGGCGATTTCTGGGGCCAACGTCCTGACTTTC; CDR3aa: CASSVQGAISGANVLTF
d_gene: NA; j_gene: TRBJ1-2; v_gene: TRBV10-3; CDR3nt: TGTGCCATCAGTGAGTCATCAGGGTTCGGTGGCTACACCTTC; CDR3aa: CAISESSGFGGYTF
d_gene: TRBD1; j_gene: TRBJ1-4; v_gene: TRBV6-6; CDR3nt: TGTGCCAGCAGTCGCTCCCAGGGACAGTTTGAAAAACTGTTTTTT; CDR3aa: CASSRSQGQFEKLFF
d_gene: TRBD2; j_gene: TRBJ2-1; v_gene: TRBV10-3; CDR3nt: TGTGCCATCAGTGAGTCGGGACTACGGGAGCAGTTCTTC; CDR3aa: CAISESGLREQFF
d_gene: TRBD1; j_gene: TRBJ2-5; v_gene: TRBV19; CDR3nt: TGTGCCAGTAGGTTAGGGGGCGCCGGGGAGACCCAGTACTTC; CDR3aa: CASRLGGAGETQYF